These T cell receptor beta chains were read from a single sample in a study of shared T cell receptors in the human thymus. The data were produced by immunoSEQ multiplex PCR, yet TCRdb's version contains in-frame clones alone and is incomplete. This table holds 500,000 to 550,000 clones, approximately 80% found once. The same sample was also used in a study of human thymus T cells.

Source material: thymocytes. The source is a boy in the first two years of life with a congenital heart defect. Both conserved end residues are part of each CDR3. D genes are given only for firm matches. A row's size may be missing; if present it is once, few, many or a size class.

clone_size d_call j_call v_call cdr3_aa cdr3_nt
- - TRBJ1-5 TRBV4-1 CASSQDVHRRQPQHF TGCGCCAGCAGCCAAGATGTCCATCGGCGGCAGCCCCAGCATTTT
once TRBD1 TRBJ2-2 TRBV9 CASSATQTGGRIGTGELFF TGTGCCAGCAGCGCGACCCAGACAGGGGGCAGAATAGGCACCGGGGAGCTGTTTTTT
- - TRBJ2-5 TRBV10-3 CAISDSPGGETQYF TGTGCCATCAGTGATAGCCCCGGGGGAGAGACCCAGTACTTC
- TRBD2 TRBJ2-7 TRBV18 CASSPRTSAYYEQYF TGTGCCAGCTCACCACGGACTAGCGCGTACTACGAGCAGTACTTC
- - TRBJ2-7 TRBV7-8 CASSLRPSATYEQYF TGTGCCAGCAGCTTAAGGCCTAGCGCTACCTACGAGCAGTACTTC
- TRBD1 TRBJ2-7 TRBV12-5 CASGLATGAEPYEQYF TGTGCTAGTGGTTTGGCAACAGGGGCGGAACCCTACGAGCAGTACTTC
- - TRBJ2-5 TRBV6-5 CASSPTKETQYF TGTGCCAGCAGTCCAACTAAAGAGACCCAGTACTTC
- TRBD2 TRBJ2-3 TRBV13 CASSFLFAGLVTDTQYF TGTGCCAGCAGCTTTCTCTTCGCGGGACTAGTCACAGATACGCAGTATTTT
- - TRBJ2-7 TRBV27 CASSFSGNEQYF TGTGCCAGCAGTTTCTCGGGAAACGAGCAGTACTTC
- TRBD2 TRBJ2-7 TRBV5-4 CASSLACPSGSYEQYF TGTGCCAGCAGCTTGGCTTGTCCTAGCGGATCCTACGAGCAGTACTTC
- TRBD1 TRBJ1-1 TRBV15 CATSSQQGTGRSYTEAFF TGTGCCACCAGCAGCCAACAGGGGACGGGTCGGAGTTATACTGAAGCTTTCTTT
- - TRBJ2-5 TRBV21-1 CASSLSSERETQYF TGTGCCAGCAGCCTTTCTAGCGAAAGGGAGACCCAGTACTTC
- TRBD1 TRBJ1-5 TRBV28 CASSCKTGPNQPQHF TGTGCCAGCAGTTGTAAGACAGGGCCCAATCAGCCCCAGCATTTT
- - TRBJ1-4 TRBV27 CASSRRGWNEKLFF TGTGCCAGCAGCCGTAGGGGGTGGAACGAAAAACTGTTTTTT
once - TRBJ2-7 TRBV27 CASLGGPTYEQYF TGTGCCAGCCTTGGCGGGCCGACCTACGAGCAGTACTTC
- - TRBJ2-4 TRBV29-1 CSVEGRRGRAKNIQYF TGCAGCGTTGAAGGGCGCAGAGGTCGGGCCAAAAACATTCAGTACTTC